The 31 T cell receptor beta chains reported below all come from one sample, sequenced in a study of beta chain features in type 1 diabetes. Study findings and constraints: Moderately but significantly shorter TCRB CDR3s were found in Type 1 diabetes patients in all four CD4+ subsets.

Their target antigens are unknown. Since all of the isolated RNA was reverse transcribed, expressed TCRB transcripts were what got sequenced. The repertoire was sequenced with immunoSEQ multiplex PCR; TCRdb's copy has only in-frame clones and lacks some. In the table there are about 140,000 clones, around an eighth of which are singletons. Sample: central memory CD4+ T cells from blood. These receptors all stem from a man between 18 and 29 years old with type 1 diabetes.

Only a few counts were recorded for this clone. This sequence joins TRBV9 and TRBJ2-1; 9 positions match TRBD1. The germline CDR1 and CDR2 sequences are SGDLS and YYNGEE. The J segment lost 6 bases and the V segment lost 3 bases, leaving 7 bases of the junction unmatched. The CDR3 totals 15 residues. For the CDR3, the DNA is TGTGCCAGCAGCGCTCACGGGACAGGGAGCAATGAGCAGTTCTTC. Translating gives CASSAHGTGSNEQFF. The full variable domain, in which reference TRBV9 and TRBJ2-1 provide the parts outside the CDR3, is DSGVTQTPKHLITATGQRVTLRCSPRSGDLSVYWYQQSLDQGLQFLIQYYNGEERAKGNILERFSAQQFPDLHSELNLSSLELGDSALYFCASSAHGTGSNEQFFGPGTRLTVL.

This clone has a single count. The V call is TRBV6-5, the J call TRBJ1-2, with D possibly being TRBD1 (6 bases). This CDR3 has 14 residues. Germline V CDR1 and CDR2: MNHEY, SVGAGI. Trimming removed 6 bases from V and 2 bases from J, with 13 bases in between. In nucleotides, the CDR3 is TGTGCCAGCAGGCAACAGGGAGGAAACTATGGCTACACCTTC. It encodes CASRQQGGNYGYTF.

The CDR3 protein is CASSINTLRGQETQYF. In nucleotides, the CDR3 is TGTGCCAGTAGTATAAACACACTACGGGGCCAAGAGACCCAGTACTTC. The chain couples TRBV19 to TRBJ2-5, with D perhaps TRBD2 (5 bases). Per germline, CDR1 LNHDA and CDR2 SQIVND (reference sequence). This CDR3 has 16 residues. V dropped 2 bases and J dropped 1 base, with 14 bases sitting between them.

This clone was seen a few times. The V call is TRBV19, the J call TRBJ1-6; TRBD1 agrees at 7 bases. The CDR3 has 14 residues. The V gene's germline CDR1 is LNHDA and CDR2 SQIVND (reference sequence). The V gene end was trimmed by 8 bases and the J gene end by 7 bases; junction bases not matched to a gene: 8. Written as DNA, the CDR3 is TGTGCCAGTGGCTTCGGGACAGAGAATTCACCCCTCCACTTT. Translation gives CASGFGTENSPLHF. Looking up the rest from reference TRBV19 and TRBJ1-6 gives the full variable domain: DGGITQSPKYLFRKEGQNVTLSCEQNLNHDAMYWYRQDPGQGLRLIYYSQIVNDFQKGDIAEGYSVSREKKESFPLTVTSAQKNPTAFYLCASGFGTENSPLHFGNGTRLTVT.

This chain uses TRBV13 with TRBJ1-1; D possibly corresponds to TRBD1 (6 bases). The CDR3 length is 14 residues. In germline, CDR1 is PRHDT, CDR2 FYEKMQ (reference sequence). Trimming stripped 4 bases from V and 6 bases from J, with 15 bases between. This chain's CDR3 is CASSSIRGGAEAFF. The CDR3 DNA reads TGTGCCAGCAGCTCCATTAGGGGGGGAGCTGAAGCTTTCTTT.

V usage is TRBV4-1 and J usage is TRBJ1-1; D not resolved. Germline loops: CDR1 MGHRA, CDR2 YSYEKL. The V end lost 5 bases, the J end lost 4 bases, and 14 bases lay between the germline ends. The CDR3 totals 14 residues. Here the CDR3 reads CASSTPGRFTEAFF. DNA for the CDR3: TGCGCCAGCAGCACCCCAGGCAGGTTCACTGAAGCTTTCTTT.

The chain is built from TRBV28 and TRBJ1-6; possibly TRBD1 for D (5 bases). V was shortened by 7 bases and J by 6 bases, with 7 bases between the two germline ends. In germline, CDR1 is MDHEN, CDR2 SYDVKM. CDR3 length equals 12 residues. The CDR3 DNA sequence: TGTGCCAGCATCGACAGTAATTCACCCCTCCACTTT. Its protein is CASIDSNSPLHF.

The chain is built from TRBV30 and TRBJ1-5, with TRBD1 matching over 8 bases. Germline-derived CDR1 and CDR2 are GTSNPN and SVGIG (reference sequence). This CDR3 is built from 13 residues. Germline trimming cut 1 base from V and 5 bases from J; bases unmatched to any gene: 1. Here the CDR3 DNA reads TGTGCCTGGAGTGAACAGGGGGATCAGCCCCAGCATTTT. This encodes CAWSEQGDQPQHF.

This clone has only a few counts. The chain carries TRBV5-1 and TRBJ2-3; 8 positions agree with TRBD1. The J segment lost 4 bases and the V segment lost 4 bases, leaving 11 bases of the junction unmatched. Germline CDR1 and CDR2: SGHRS and YFSETQ. This CDR3 is built from 16 residues. CDR3 DNA sequence: TGCGCCAGCAGCAGGGGGACAGGCGACACGGCAGATACGCAGTATTTT. Protein product: CASSRGTGDTADTQYF.

The J gene is TRBJ2-4, the V gene TRBV6-6; D perhaps matches TRBD2 (5 bases). Per germline, CDR1 MNHNY and CDR2 SVGAGI (reference sequence). Between the trimmed V and J ends, which lost 0 bases and 8 bases, there was a span of 8 bases. There are 13 residues in the CDR3. CDR3 in amino acids: CASSYSAGDIQYF. CDR3 DNA sequence: TGTGCCAGCAGTTACTCGGCCGGGGACATTCAGTACTTC.

This clone was detected a few times. The chain recombines TRBV21-1 with TRBJ1-5; the DNA was not compared with TRBD1, the D call given in the table. TRBV21-1 is recorded as a pseudogene. The CDR3 is made up of 16 amino acids. The DNA of the CDR3 is TGTGCCAGCAGCTTTCCCAGGGGGCTGAGGAATCAGCCCCAGCATTTT. It specifies CASSFPRGLRNQPQHF.

This clone was detected only a few times. The rearrangement uses TRBV25-1 and TRBJ2-2; the match to TRBD2 covers 7 bases. Germline V CDR1 and CDR2: MGHDK, SYGVNS. Trimming removed 3 bases from V and 6 bases from J; junction bases left unmatched: 7. The CDR3 consists of 15 residues. The DNA for the CDR3 is TGTGCCAGCAGTGATCGGCAGGGAGGGCCCGGGGAGCTGTTTTTT. Its translation: CASSDRQGGPGELFF.

A few counts support this clone. This CDR3 reads CASSVGQGTPGYTF. In DNA form, the CDR3 reads TGTGCCAGCAGCGTAGGACAGGGCACCCCGGGCTACACCTTC. This sequence joins TRBV9 and TRBJ1-2, with 7 bases matching TRBD1. The CDR3 loop spans 14 amino acids. Germline V gene data show CDR1 as SGDLS and CDR2 as YYNGEE. The junction had 7 bases not matched to a gene; V was cut back by 0 bases and J by 8 bases. Drawing the rest from reference TRBV9 and TRBJ1-2, the complete variable domain is DSGVTQTPKHLITATGQRVTLRCSPRSGDLSVYWYQQSLDQGLQFLIQYYNGEERAKGNILERFSAQQFPDLHSELNLSSLELGDSALYFCASSVGQGTPGYTFGSGTRLTVV.

In this sample, this clone turned up a few times. This chain joins TRBV18 and TRBJ2-1, with a weak D call TRBD1 (6 bases). The CDR3 extends over 15 amino acids. The germline V and J ends were trimmed by 2 bases and 8 bases, with 16 bases remaining between them. The germline V gene encodes CDR1 KGHSH and CDR2 LQKENI. This CDR3 reads CASSPGGQGGDEQFF. Written as DNA, the CDR3 is TGTGCCAGCTCACCAGGGGGCCAGGGTGGCGATGAGCAGTTCTTC.

The chain has TRBV10-3 and TRBJ2-7; the match to TRBD1 covers 9 bases. Germline V gives CDR1 ENHRY, CDR2 SYGVKD. The CDR3 covers 15 residues. The trim removed 10 bases at V and 3 bases at J, leaving 13 bases unmatched. CDR3 in DNA: TGTGCCAGCGATGGGCTGGGACAGGGTATCTACGAGCAGTACTTC. This translates into CASDGLGQGIYEQYF.

The chain carries TRBV27 and TRBJ1-5; maybe TRBD1 (6 bases). The CDR3 is made up of 16 amino acids. The V and J ends lost 1 base and 7 bases respectively, with 17 bases between them. Germline CDR1 MNHEY, CDR2 SMNVEV (reference sequence). CDR3 region: CASSLLGHLSGQPQHF. Written as DNA, the CDR3 is TGTGCCAGCAGTTTATTGGGACACCTTTCTGGGCAGCCCCAGCATTTT.

Only a few counts were recorded for this clone. This CDR3 is also generated by other DNA sequences in the sample. The gene calls are TRBV5-6 and TRBJ1-1, with D hard to call. The CDR3 runs to 12 residues. V shed 4 bases and J shed 4 bases, with 8 bases lying between them. Germline V lookup: CDR1 SGHDT, CDR2 YYEEEE. The CDR3 loop is CASSREGTEAFF. As DNA, the CDR3 is TGTGCCAGCAGCCGCGAGGGCACTGAAGCTTTCTTT.

The CDR3 DNA reads as TGTGCCAGCAGCTACCATCAGGGCGAGCAGTACTTC. Translating gives CASSYHQGEQYF. V usage is TRBV7-9 and J usage is TRBJ2-7; a possible D gene is TRBD1 (5 bases). The CDR3 totals 12 residues. CDR1 and CDR2 from the germline V gene are SEHNR and FQNEAQ (reference sequence). V was pared by 4 bases and J by 6 bases, with 10 bases between. Looking up the rest from reference TRBV7-9 and TRBJ2-7 gives the full variable domain: DTGVSQNPRHKITKRGQNVTFRCDPISEHNRLYWYRQTLGQGPEFLTYFQNEAQLEKSRLLSDRFSAERPKGSFSTLEIQRTEQGDSAMYLCASSYHQGEQYFGPGTRLTVT.

This clone was counted only a few times. The chain uses TRBV6-5 and TRBJ2-1, with 8 positions matching TRBD2. The CDR3 runs to 16 residues. V shed 0 bases, J shed 6 bases, and the junction held 7 bases outside the gene matches. Germline lookup yields CDR1 MNHEY and CDR2 SVGAGI. This chain's CDR3 is CASSYSRTSLRNEQFF. The CDR3 DNA sequence: TGTGCCAGCAGTTACTCGAGGACTAGCCTCCGCAATGAGCAGTTCTTC.

The table lists this clone with many counts. V gene TRBV7-9 combines with J gene TRBJ1-3; no firm D call. Germline-derived CDR1 and CDR2 are SEHNR and FQNEAQ (reference sequence). Deletions cut 5 bases from V and 2 bases from J, with 4 bases between. This CDR3 is built from 12 residues. CDR3 nucleotide sequence: TGTGCCAGCAGCCGAACTGGAAACACCATATATTTT. This codes for CASSRTGNTIYF.

This clone was seen repeatedly, ten times or more. The chain uses TRBV9 and TRBJ2-1; possibly TRBD1 for D (5 bases). This CDR3 has 14 amino acids. V gave up 0 bases and J gave up 10 bases, with 14 bases separating them. Per the germline V gene, CDR1 is SGDLS and CDR2 is YYNGEE. The CDR3 here is CASSVGQGGGEQFF. The CDR3 DNA reads as TGTGCCAGCAGCGTAGGGCAGGGTGGTGGGGAGCAGTTCTTC.

The chain employs TRBV28 and TRBJ1-2; TRBD1 agrees at 7 bases. The CDR3 consists of 13 residues. With V trimmed by 6 bases and J by 4 bases, 5 bases remained unmatched. CDR1 is MDHEN, CDR2 SYDVKM, per germline. CDR3 sequence: CASSRGQSYGYTF. DNA of the CDR3: TGTGCCAGCAGCCGGGGACAGAGCTATGGCTACACCTTC.

There are a few counts of this clone. The chain has TRBV19 and TRBJ2-1; 9 nucleotides align to TRBD1. The length of the CDR3 is 15 residues. V lost 9 bases to trimming and J lost 3 bases; unmatched junction nucleotides: 9. Germline assignment: CDR1 LNHDA and CDR2 SQIVND (reference sequence). As DNA, the CDR3 is TGTGCCAGCTTAGGGGGGGACAGGGTCTACAATGAGCAGTTCTTC. It specifies CASLGGDRVYNEQFF.

The J gene is TRBJ1-6, the V gene TRBV2; D is uncertain. Germline V gives CDR1 SNHLY, CDR2 FYNNEI. Between the trimmed V and J ends, which lost 5 bases and 16 bases, there was a span of 12 bases. The CDR3 totals 11 residues. For the CDR3, the DNA is TGTGCCAGCAGTTTGACCGCCGCTCTCCACTTT. This codes for CASSLTAALHF. Full variable domain (missing parts from reference TRBV2 and TRBJ1-6): EPEVTQTPSHQVTQMGQEVILRCVPISNHLYFYWYRQILGQKVEFLVSFYNNEISEKSEIFDDQFSVERPDGSNFTLKIRSTKLEDSAMYFCASSLTAALHFGNGTRLTVT.

This clone occurred a few times. The V and J genes are TRBV28 and TRBJ1-1; D ambiguous. CDR1 is MDHEN and CDR2 is SYDVKM in the germline V gene. V lost 1 base and J lost 1, with 7 bases in between. There are 14 residues in the CDR3. DNA for the CDR3: TGTGCCAGCAGTTTATCCAGATCGAACACTGAAGCTTTCTTT. It translates to CASSLSRSNTEAFF.

In this sample, this clone turned up a few times. In DNA form, the CDR3 reads TGTGCCAGCAGCCTGACCGGGACAGGGTATTCACCCCTCCACTTT. Its translation: CASSLTGTGYSPLHF. The rearrangement uses TRBV14 and TRBJ1-6, with 9 bases identical to TRBD1. In germline, CDR1 is SGHDN, CDR2 FVKESK. The CDR3 spans 15 residues. V lost 4 bases and J lost 8; bases outside the gene matches: 6. The full variable domain, in which reference TRBV14 and TRBJ1-6 provide the parts outside the CDR3, is EAGVTQFPSHSVIEKGQTVTLRCDPISGHDNLYWYRRVMGKEIKFLLHFVKESKQDESGMPNNRFLAERTGGTYSTLKVQPAELEDSGVYFCASSLTGTGYSPLHFGNGTRLTVT.

This clone has ten or more counts. The chain uses TRBV29-1 and TRBJ2-6; D is unclear. This CDR3 has 13 residues. Germline CDR1 is SQVTM and CDR2 is ANQGSEA. V was pared by 7 bases and J by 2 bases, with 9 bases between. CDR3 nucleotides: TGCAGCGCACGGGCCCCTGGGGCCAACGTCCTGACTTTC. It yields the protein CSARAPGANVLTF.

This clone was observed a few times. The CDR3 protein is CASSVGLAGTDTQYF. In nucleotides, the CDR3 is TGCGCCAGCAGCGTAGGACTAGCGGGCACAGATACGCAGTATTTT. This chain joins TRBV5-1 and TRBJ2-3; the match to TRBD2 covers 10 bases. Trimming cost V 4 bases and J 1 base; bases outside gene matches: 3. The CDR3 contains 15 residues. Germline CDR1 is SGHRS and CDR2 is YFSETQ.

V usage is TRBV7-6 and J usage is TRBJ1-1, with no clear D. V was pared by 0 bases and J by 4 bases, with 3 bases between. This CDR3 region has 12 residues. The germline V gene has CDR1 SGHVS and CDR2 FNYEAQ. The CDR3 reads CASSLAGTEAFF. As DNA, the CDR3 is TGTGCCAGCAGCTTAGCGGGCACTGAAGCTTTCTTT.

The rearrangement links TRBV10-3 to TRBJ1-1, with a possible D match to TRBD1 (6 bases). This CDR3 contains 13 residues. The germline gives CDR1 ENHRY, CDR2 SYGVKD. V shed 0 bases and J shed 8 bases, with 10 bases lying between them. The CDR3 DNA follows: TGTGCCATCAGTGAGTCGGCCAGGGGAGAAGCTTTCTTT. It codes for CAISESARGEAFF.

This clone appeared a few times. The chain employs TRBV7-6 and TRBJ2-3; D unclear. Germline loops: CDR1 SGHVS, CDR2 FNYEAQ. The CDR3 sequence is 12 residues long. Trimming took off 0 bases at V and 3 bases at J, with 1 base between the two ends. The CDR3 sequence is CASSLATDTQYF. The DNA for the CDR3 is TGTGCCAGCAGCTTAGCGACAGATACGCAGTATTTT.